The next 16 T cell receptor beta chains were all read from a single sample in a study of blood T cell repertoires in COVID-19. Generated by immunoSEQ multiplex PCR, the TCRdb table keeps only in-frame clones and is missing some. The data contain fewer than 200,000 clones, approximately 85% of them singletons. Sequenced sample: peripheral blood. These receptors came from a man aged 35 to 55 who had recovered from COVID-19.

This rearrangement joins TRBV29-1 to TRBJ2-3, with no clear D. V dropped 2 bases and J dropped 5 bases, with 5 bases sitting between them. The CDR3 has 11 residues. Germline lookup yields CDR1 SQVTM and CDR2 ANQGSEA. The CDR3 loop is CSVEPIDTQYF. CDR3 in DNA: TGCAGCGTTGAACCTATAGATACGCAGTATTTT.

This chain links TRBV4-2 with TRBJ1-1; possible D gene TRBD1, 5 bases. Trimming removed 1 base from V and 5 bases from J, with 11 bases in between. The CDR3 sequence is 14 residues long. Germline CDR1 LGHNA, CDR2 YNFKEQ. Written as DNA, the CDR3 is TGTGCCAGCAGCCAAGGGGGCACGAGGACTGAAGCTTTCTTT. Its protein is CASSQGGTRTEAFF.

The CDR3 region has the DNA TGCGCCAGCAGCCGGACTAGCGGACAAGAGACCCAGTACTTC. Residues: CASSRTSGQETQYF. J is TRBJ2-5 and V is TRBV5-1; 10 nucleotides align to TRBD2. Germline V gives CDR1 SGHRS, CDR2 YFSETQ. The length of the CDR3 is 14 residues. V trimming: 4 bases; J trimming: 2 bases; junction bases outside the gene matches: 2. Complete variable domain (other parts from reference TRBV5-1 and TRBJ2-5): KAGVTQTPRYLIKTRGQQVTLSCSPISGHRSVSWYQQTPGQGLQFLFEYFSETQRNKGNFPGRFSGRQFSNSRSEMNVSTLELGDSALYLCASSRTSGQETQYFGPGTRLLVL.

This chain connects TRBV13 to TRBJ2-7; D possibly corresponds to TRBD2 (6 bases). Germline V gene lookup returns CDR1 PRHDT and CDR2 FYEKMQ (reference sequence). This CDR3 contains 14 residues. Between the trimmed V and J ends, which lost 5 bases and 0 bases, there was a span of 11 bases. The CDR3 protein is CASSHGGSSYEQYF. CDR3 coding DNA: TGTGCCAGCAGCCATGGGGGGAGCTCCTACGAGCAGTACTTC.

This chain uses TRBV6-6 with TRBJ2-5; a weak D match, TRBD1 (6 bases). The V end was cut by 4 bases, the J end by 5 bases, with 20 bases between. Germline-derived CDR1 and CDR2 are MNHNY and SVGAGI (reference sequence). The CDR3 length is 16 residues. CDR3 in amino acids: CASSSRDIKDRETQYF. Written as DNA, the CDR3 is TGTGCCAGCAGTTCGAGGGACATTAAAGACCGGGAGACCCAGTACTTC.

V gene TRBV12-3 or TRBV12-4 combines with J gene TRBJ2-4; TRBD2 matches 9 bases. There are 12 residues in the CDR3. J gave up 14 bases and V 6 bases, and 8 bases lay outside the gene matches. For the CDR3, the DNA is TGTGCCAGCAGCCGCGGGGGGGGACAAGAGTACTTC. This sequence encodes CASSRGGGQEYF.

V usage is TRBV6-6 and J usage is TRBJ2-3, with no clear D. Trimming left V 2 bases short and J 2 bases short, with 8 bases between. Germline V CDR1 and CDR2: MNHNY, SVGAGI (reference sequence). The CDR3 has 14 residues. As DNA, the CDR3 is TGTGCCAGCAGTTACGAGAGTGACACAGATACGCAGTATTTT. As protein: CASSYESDTDTQYF.

V and J are TRBV5-1 and TRBJ1-6; D is ambiguous. In germline, CDR1 is SGHRS, CDR2 YFSETQ. This CDR3 comprises 13 residues. The ends were cut back, 4 bases at V and 7 bases at J, with 9 bases in the middle. The CDR3 DNA is TGCGCCAGCAGCCCTATACAGAATTCACCCCTCCACTTT. This gives the protein CASSPIQNSPLHF.

The V gene is TRBV6-5, the J gene TRBJ2-2; 10 positions agree with TRBD1. Germline loops: CDR1 MNHEY, CDR2 SVGAGI. V lost 6 bases and J lost 5; bases outside the gene matches: 6. The CDR3 consists of 15 residues. The CDR3 sequence: CASRFRDRGTGELFF. The CDR3 DNA follows: TGTGCCAGCAGATTCCGGGACAGGGGAACCGGGGAGCTGTTTTTT.

The chain joins TRBV18 to TRBJ2-7; 8 positions agree with TRBD2. V was clipped by 6 bases and J by 4 bases; unmatched bases: 5. Germline V lookup: CDR1 KGHSH, CDR2 LQKENI. The CDR3 spans 13 residues. CDR3 loop: CASSSGGEYEQYF. In DNA, the CDR3 is TGTGCCAGCTCCTCGGGGGGGGAGTACGAGCAGTACTTC.

This clone came up a few times. V and J are TRBV6-1 and TRBJ2-1; D gene uncertain. V lost 5 bases and J 5 bases, leaving 19 bases between the germline ends. CDR1 and CDR2 from the germline V gene are MNHNS and SASEGT. The CDR3 is made up of 16 amino acids. CDR3 nucleotide sequence: TGTGCCAGCAGTAAAGGGCAGGCAAGATACAACAATGAGCAGTTCTTC. This encodes CASSKGQARYNNEQFF.

The genes are TRBV6-1 and TRBJ1-3, with D unresolved. Trimming cost V 3 bases and J 2 bases, with 8 bases left between them. The CDR3 sequence is 14 residues long. Germline CDR1 and CDR2: MNHNS and SASEGT. The chain's CDR3 is CASSEGITGNTIYF. As DNA, the CDR3 is TGTGCCAGCAGTGAGGGCATCACTGGAAACACCATATATTTT.

This chain connects TRBV7-6 to TRBJ2-1; D possibly corresponds to TRBD1 (5 bases). The CDR3 is made up of 16 amino acids. V gave up 0 bases and J gave up 12 bases, with 21 bases separating them. Germline values: CDR1 SGHVS, CDR2 FNYEAQ. DNA for the CDR3: TGTGCCAGCAGCTTAGCGAGCCGGAACCCAGCTCAGGGGCAGTTCTTC. Translated, it gives CASSLASRNPAQGQFF.

The chain uses TRBV21-1 and TRBJ2-1; TRBD2, the table's D call, lacks a check against the DNA. TRBV21-1 is listed as a pseudogene. The length of the CDR3 is 16 residues. The chain's CDR3 is CASSHRISGRYNEQFF. CDR3 nucleotide sequence: TGTGCCAGCAGCCATAGGATAAGCGGGAGGTACAATGAGCAGTTCTTC.

The J gene is TRBJ2-3, the V gene TRBV7-2; 10 bases agree with TRBD2. There are 17 residues in the CDR3. V was clipped by 4 bases and J by 1 base; unmatched bases: 8. Per the germline V gene, CDR1 is SGHTA and CDR2 is FQGNSA. The CDR3 DNA is TGTGCCAGCAGCTATCGTCTAGCGGGGGCCGGCACAGATACGCAGTATTTT. Its protein is CASSYRLAGAGTDTQYF.

This clone was picked up a small number of times. The CDR3 DNA reads TGTGCCAGCAGTTCCGGGACAGGGGGCACCTACGAGCAGTACTTC. Its protein product is CASSSGTGGTYEQYF. The chain combines TRBV6-2 or TRBV6-3 with TRBJ2-7; 12 bases fit TRBD1. The CDR3 loop spans 15 amino acids. V lost 4 bases to trimming and J lost 2 bases; unmatched junction nucleotides: 3. Germline V lookup: CDR1 MNHEY, CDR2 SVGEGT.